The 32 T cell receptor beta chains below all came from one sample that was sequenced in a study of T-cell reconstitution after alpha-beta-depleted transplantation in children. Molecular barcoding with unique molecular identifiers was used for the TCRbeta library. TCRdb reprocessed the PCR reads via MiXCR and lists one record per CDR3 protein. The table has some 840,000 distinct CDR3 sequences, roughly 15% seen once. The material was PBMCs, mostly from graft donor cells, obtained 360 days after TCRalphabeta/CD19-depleted stem cell transplant. The receptors derive from a male patient under 18 who had a stem cell transplant for acute lymphoblastic leukemia, so the T cells may come from the graft donor.

V gene TRBV7-3 combines with J gene TRBJ2-2; 7 positions match TRBD2. With V trimmed by 5 bases and J by 4 bases, 7 bases remained unmatched. In germline, CDR1 is SGHTA, CDR2 FQGTGA. The CDR3 spans 15 residues. DNA for the CDR3: TGTGCCAGCAGCGTCTCATTAGCGGGCACCGGGGAGCTGTTTTTT. This codes for CASSVSLAGTGELFF.

The genes are TRBV11-2 and TRBJ2-7; D is perhaps TRBD1 (6 bases). This CDR3 spans 16 amino acids. The ends were cut back, 3 bases at V and 3 bases at J, with 18 bases in the middle. Per germline, CDR1 SGHAT and CDR2 FQNNGV. The CDR3 DNA follows: TGTGCCAGCAGCTTCCCCGGGACACGGTTTCTCTACGAGCAGTACTTC. Translated: CASSFPGTRFLYEQYF.

This clonotype was detected many times. V is TRBV12-3 or TRBV12-4 and J is TRBJ2-7; TRBD1 might be the D (6 bases). The V and J ends lost 10 bases and 1 base respectively, with 17 bases between them. The CDR3 totals 14 residues. In DNA, the CDR3 is TGTGCCACCCGAACAGGGACCAGATCCTACGAGCAGTACTTC. This codes for CATRTGTRSYEQYF.

In its sample, this clonotype was seen a few times. The DNA for the CDR3 is TGCGCCAGCAGCTTGGCCCCACTTTTCGGCAATGAGCAGTTCTTC. This translates into CASSLAPLFGNEQFF. The gene calls are TRBV5-1 and TRBJ2-1; no clear D gene. Deletions cut 0 bases from V and 6 bases from J, with 13 bases between. This CDR3 comprises 15 residues. The germline V gene has CDR1 SGHRS and CDR2 YFSETQ.

The table lists this clonotype with a few counts. This chain connects TRBV7-9 to TRBJ1-5; 8 nucleotides align to TRBD1. V dropped 5 bases and J dropped 6; count of bases not matched to a gene: 6. The CDR3 totals 14 residues. Germline CDR1 reads SEHNR; CDR2 reads FQNEAQ (reference sequence). Here the CDR3 reads CASSPTGGGQPQHF. The CDR3 nucleotides read TGTGCCAGCAGCCCTACAGGGGGAGGTCAGCCCCAGCATTTT.

The chain couples TRBV5-1 to TRBJ2-3; 7 bases align to TRBD2. This CDR3 has 17 amino acids. V gave up 7 bases and J gave up 0 bases; unmatched junction bases: 14. Germline loops: CDR1 SGHRS, CDR2 YFSETQ. CDR3 amino acids: CASRDLTFSGSTDTQYF. CDR3 DNA sequence: TGCGCCAGCCGCGATCTAACATTTAGCGGGAGCACAGATACGCAGTATTTT.

In this sample, this clonotype turned up a few times. One end of the junction fails to match germline, which may point to a read error. This chain links TRBV14 with TRBJ2-7; no reliable D call. The CDR3 spans 13 residues. Germline V gives CDR1 SGHDN, CDR2 FVKESK. CDR3 protein: CASSQGVHFPTLF. The CDR3 region has the DNA TGTGCCAGCAGCCAAGGAGTGCATTTTCCCACCCTTTTC.

V and J are TRBV28 and TRBJ1-1, with D possibly matching TRBD1 (5 bases). Germline V gene lookup returns CDR1 MDHEN and CDR2 SYDVKM. Trimming cost V 4 bases and J 6 bases, with 18 bases left between them. This CDR3 has 15 amino acids. The CDR3 is CASSSARDPGPEAFF. In nucleotides, the CDR3 is TGTGCCAGCAGTTCTGCCAGGGACCCGGGCCCTGAAGCTTTCTTT.

This clonotype was counted only a few times. The chain combines TRBV7-3 with TRBJ2-7, with D hard to call. V was trimmed by 1 base and J by 4 bases, leaving 14 bases between them. Germline lookup yields CDR1 SGHTA and CDR2 FQGTGA. There are 15 residues in the CDR3. The DNA of the CDR3 is TGTGCCAGCAGCTTAAGCCCCCCTCTCTCTTACGAGCAGTACTTC. The encoded protein is CASSLSPPLSYEQYF.

This clonotype was observed a handful of times. CDR3 DNA: TGTGCCAGCTCGGACCTGAAGAACACTGAAGCTTTCTTT. It encodes CASSDLKNTEAFF. V and J are TRBV18 and TRBJ1-1, with no clear D. Trimming removed 6 bases from V and 1 base from J, with 9 bases in between. The CDR3 sequence is 13 residues long. Germline V gene data show CDR1 as KGHSH and CDR2 as LQKENI. Full variable domain (rest looked up from reference TRBV18 and TRBJ1-1): NAGVMQNPRHLVRRRGQEARLRCSPMKGHSHVYWYRQLPEEGLKFMVYLQKENIIDESGMPKERFSAEFPKEGPSILRIQQVVRGDSAAYFCASSDLKNTEAFFGQGTRLTVV.

In this sample, this clonotype turned up many times. The genes are TRBV4-2 and TRBJ2-5, with 7 bases lining up with TRBD1. The J segment lost 5 bases and the V segment lost 0 bases, leaving 3 bases of the junction unmatched. Germline CDR1 is LGHNA and CDR2 is YNFKEQ. The CDR3 totals 14 residues. CDR3 region: CASSQDRGRETQYF. CDR3 bases: TGTGCCAGCAGCCAAGATAGGGGGCGGGAGACCCAGTACTTC.

This clonotype was observed many times. The J gene is TRBJ1-2, the V gene TRBV4-1; TRBD1 might be the D (6 bases). Trimming pared 0 bases from V and 1 base from J, leaving 12 bases between. CDR3 length: 16 amino acids. Germline V CDR1 and CDR2: MGHRA, YSYEKL. CDR3 nucleotide sequence: TGCGCCAGCAGCCAAGATCAGGCAGGGGTTAACTATGGCTACACCTTC. Protein sequence: CASSQDQAGVNYGYTF.

The V call is TRBV11-2, the J call TRBJ2-7, with D perhaps TRBD1 (5 bases). V dropped 4 bases and J dropped 3 bases, with 16 bases sitting between them. This CDR3 is built from 15 residues. CDR1 is SGHAT and CDR2 is FQNNGV in the germline V gene. The CDR3 DNA is TGTGCCAGCAGCTCCCTCAAGGGGAACTACTACGAGCAGTACTTC. It specifies CASSSLKGNYYEQYF.

This clonotype was counted only a few times. This chain uses TRBV9 with TRBJ2-2, with 9 bases fitting TRBD1. After removal of 4 bases from V and 4 bases from J, the junction contained 11 bases not matched to a gene. The CDR3 totals 17 residues. Germline V gives CDR1 SGDLS, CDR2 YYNGEE. The CDR3 DNA sequence: TGTGCCAGCAGCCAGACGGGACAGGGAATTCGCACCGGGGAGCTGTTTTTT. It specifies CASSQTGQGIRTGELFF.

The chain links TRBV4-1 to TRBJ2-7; D unresolved. From germline, CDR1 is MGHRA and CDR2 YSYEKL. Trimming cost V 1 base and J 3 bases, with 10 bases left between them. The CDR3 covers 14 residues. CDR3 residues: CASSQVGKSYEQYF. The CDR3 region has the DNA TGCGCCAGCAGCCAAGTTGGGAAAAGCTACGAGCAGTACTTC.

There are many counts of this clonotype. The V and J genes are TRBV2 and TRBJ2-1, with TRBD2 matching over 9 bases. Trimming took 7 bases from V and 6 from J; bases not matched to a gene: 10. The CDR3 runs to 15 residues. CDR1 is SNHLY, CDR2 FYNNEI, per germline. CDR3 nucleotides: TGTGCCAGCAATGTAGCGGGAGAGGTGGGCAATGAGCAGTTCTTC. Its protein is CASNVAGEVGNEQFF.

The CDR3, as DNA: TGTGCCAGCAGCCAAGAAGATAGCCCCTTTGTCAACACCGGGGAGCTGTTTTTT. Amino acids: CASSQEDSPFVNTGELFF. V is TRBV3-1 and J is TRBJ2-2; D remains unclear. This CDR3 has 18 amino acids. Trimming cost V 0 bases and J 2 bases, with 16 bases left between them. Per the germline V gene, CDR1 is LGHDT and CDR2 is YNNKEL (reference sequence).

The V gene is TRBV19, the J gene TRBJ2-2; 8 nucleotides match TRBD2. V lost 4 bases to trimming and J lost 9 bases; unmatched junction nucleotides: 16. This CDR3 spans 17 amino acids. Germline assignment: CDR1 LNHDA and CDR2 SQIVND (reference sequence). In nucleotides, the CDR3 is TGTGCCAGTAGTACAACCGACTACACGGGAGGGCCAAGGGAGCTGTTTTTT. Translated, it gives CASSTTDYTGGPRELFF.

This chain joins TRBV6-5 and TRBJ2-4; D is uncertain. CDR1 is MNHEY and CDR2 is SVGAGI in the germline V gene. CDR3 length equals 13 residues. V lost 0 bases, J lost 10 bases, and 10 bases lay in between. As DNA, the CDR3 is TGTGCCAGCAGTTACTCGGCCGCTTCGATTCAGTACTTC. Its protein is CASSYSAASIQYF.

This clonotype was counted ten times or more. V and J are TRBV5-1 and TRBJ2-1; 7 bases match TRBD2. The junction had 6 bases not matched to a gene; V was cut back by 0 bases and J by 6 bases. Germline V gives CDR1 SGHRS, CDR2 YFSETQ. This CDR3 is built from 15 residues. Here the CDR3 reads CASSLVTSGGNEQFF. The CDR3 bases are TGCGCCAGCAGCTTGGTGACTTCGGGGGGCAATGAGCAGTTCTTC.

In its sample, this clonotype was seen a few times. This sequence joins TRBV5-1 and TRBJ2-1; no clear D gene. The CDR3 has 14 amino acids. Looked up from germline, CDR1 is SGHRS and CDR2 is YFSETQ. Trimming left V 0 bases short and J 6 bases short, with 10 bases between. This CDR3 reads CASSLDPSGNEQFF. CDR3 sequence (DNA): TGCGCCAGCAGCTTGGATCCTTCGGGCAATGAGCAGTTCTTC.

The chain links TRBV25-1 to TRBJ1-2, with D tentatively TRBD1 (6 bases). The CDR3 has 13 amino acids. The germline V and J ends were trimmed by 2 bases and 8 bases, with 12 bases remaining between them. CDR1 MGHDK and CDR2 SYGVNS come from the germline V gene. This CDR3 reads CASSEQGLGGYTF. CDR3 sequence (DNA): TGTGCCAGCAGTGAACAGGGGTTGGGAGGCTACACCTTC.

At least ten counts were recorded for this clonotype. V usage is TRBV7-6 and J usage is TRBJ2-3; maybe TRBD2 (5 bases). There are 15 residues in the CDR3. V was trimmed by 5 bases and J by 0 bases, leaving 12 bases between them. The germline gives CDR1 SGHVS, CDR2 FNYEAQ. This CDR3 reads CASSPSGPSTDTQYF. CDR3 DNA: TGTGCCAGCAGCCCCAGCGGTCCTAGCACAGATACGCAGTATTTT.

This clonotype was picked up a small number of times. The V and J genes are TRBV6-5 and TRBJ2-7; 9 bases fit TRBD1. Germline V gene data show CDR1 as MNHEY and CDR2 as SVGAGI. Unmatched junction bases numbered 5, after V lost 4 bases and J lost 4 bases. The CDR3 extends over 14 amino acids. CDR3 sequence: CASSSDRGNYEQYF. The CDR3 DNA follows: TGTGCCAGCAGTTCGGACAGGGGAAATTACGAGCAGTACTTC.

V is TRBV11-2 and J is TRBJ2-5; maybe TRBD1 (5 bases). Looked up from germline, CDR1 is SGHAT and CDR2 is FQNNGV. V shed 1 base and J shed 5 bases, with 14 bases lying between them. The CDR3 covers 15 residues. CDR3 sequence reads: CASSLVVGRSETQYF. The CDR3 DNA reads TGTGCCAGCAGCTTAGTCGTGGGGCGAAGTGAGACCCAGTACTTC.

The V and J genes are TRBV20-1 and TRBJ1-4; perhaps TRBD1 as D (5 bases). The CDR3 consists of 12 residues. Germline loops: CDR1 DFQATT, CDR2 SNEGSKA (reference sequence). V shed 8 bases and J shed 4 bases, with 11 bases lying between them. The DNA of the CDR3 is TGCAGTCCGCAGGGTAATAATGAAAAACTGTTTTTT. Residues: CSPQGNNEKLFF.

This clonotype was seen many times. This chain links TRBV18 with TRBJ2-5; maybe TRBD1 (6 bases). V lost 5 bases, J lost 1 base, and 8 bases lay in between. This CDR3 contains 13 residues. CDR1 KGHSH and CDR2 LQKENI come from the germline V gene. CDR3 coding DNA: TGTGCCAGCTCAACAGGGATCCAAGAGACCCAGTACTTC. Its protein product is CASSTGIQETQYF.

Ten or more counts support this clonotype. This chain uses TRBV20-1 with TRBJ2-1; TRBD2 matches 11 bases. J gave up 3 bases and V 0 bases, and 1 base lay outside the gene matches. Germline-derived CDR1 and CDR2 are DFQATT and SNEGSKA (reference sequence). There are 15 residues in the CDR3. This CDR3 is CSARDGTSGYNEQFF. In DNA, the CDR3 is TGCAGTGCTAGAGACGGGACTAGCGGCTACAATGAGCAGTTCTTC.

This clonotype was counted between two and nine times. The V and J genes are TRBV7-2 and TRBJ1-3; D call uncertain. CDR1 and CDR2 from the germline V gene are SGHTA and FQGNSA. CDR3 length equals 13 residues. V was cut by 5 bases and J by 7 bases, with 12 bases left in between. The CDR3 loop is CASSAVGWNTIYF. CDR3 DNA: TGTGCCAGCAGCGCAGTCGGCTGGAACACCATATATTTT.

The chain is built from TRBV4-1 and TRBJ2-5, with 7 bases matching TRBD1. Trimming removed 3 bases from V and 5 bases from J; junction bases left unmatched: 6. From germline, CDR1 is MGHRA and CDR2 YSYEKL. The CDR3 length is 14 residues. The CDR3 DNA reads TGCGCCAGCAGCCAGAGACAGGGACGGGAGACCCAGTACTTC. Translating gives CASSQRQGRETQYF.

The V call is TRBV4-1, the J call TRBJ2-7; D is ambiguous. The CDR3 has 14 amino acids. Looked up from germline, CDR1 is MGHRA and CDR2 is YSYEKL. Trimming cost V 2 bases and J 0 bases, with 8 bases left between them. Written as DNA, the CDR3 is TGCGCCAGCAGCCAAAGGCACAGCTCCTACGAGCAGTACTTC. Protein product: CASSQRHSSYEQYF.

This chain connects TRBV7-9 to TRBJ2-7; TRBD1 is a possible D gene (5 bases). The CDR3 is 15 amino acids. Germline V gene data show CDR1 as SEHNR and CDR2 as FQNEAQ (reference sequence). Trimming removed 5 bases at V and 0 bases at J, with 14 bases between. The CDR3 sequence is CASSPSTVSSYEQYF. The DNA for the CDR3 is TGTGCCAGCAGCCCGTCGACAGTTAGCTCCTACGAGCAGTACTTC. Looking up the rest from reference TRBV7-9 and TRBJ2-7 gives the full variable domain: DTGVSQNPRHKITKRGQNVTFRCDPISEHNRLYWYRQTLGQGPEFLTYFQNEAQLEKSRLLSDRFSAERPKGSFSTLEIQRTEQGDSAMYLCASSPSTVSSYEQYFGPGTRLTVT.